This paragraph covers one TCR beta chain sequence. Germline V CDR1 and CDR2: LNHDA, SQIVND (reference sequence). V was cut by 3 bases and J by 10 bases, with 13 bases left in between. The CDR3 covers 14 residues. This entry comes from a study of blood T cell repertoires in COVID-19. Study details: Whether acute or convalescent, the COVID-19 samples came from the United States, Italy and Spain. Sample material is recorded as cDNA or gDNA derived from T cells, B-cell-depleted T cells, or PBMCs.

Profiled with immunoSEQ multiplex PCR; TCRdb holds only in-frame clones, not every one. Counted here are 15,000 to 20,000 clones, 91% occurring once; the ten biggest clones make up roughly 6.6%. The V gene is TRBV19, the J gene TRBJ1-6, with D possibly TRBD1 on 5 matching bases. Sequencing input: peripheral blood. The sequence was collected from a human donor in a cohort sampled during active COVID-19. In DNA, the CDR3 is TGTGCCAGTAGTATCCAGGGCTGGGAATCACCCCTCCACTTT. Its protein product is CASSIQGWESPLHF.